This passage covers 30 T cell receptor beta chains from one sample sequenced in a study of T cells in Graves' hyperthyroidism and ophthalmopathy. Amplification of TCR beta CDR3 regions was performed using RNA transcripts as template. The HTBI primer set served for first-round RT-PCR of the TCR CDR3. Each CDR3 protein is one row after TCRdb ran MiXCR on the multiplex PCR reads. Here the sample spans about 350,000 distinct CDR3 sequences, around 15% being singletons. Input material: blood. Receptors were obtained from a woman aged 60-75 years with Graves' ophthalmopathy.

A few counts support this clonotype. This chain connects TRBV7-2 to TRBJ1-4, with a tentative D call TRBD1 (5 bases). Germline loops: CDR1 SGHTA, CDR2 FQGNSA. Trimming cost V 5 bases and J 7 bases, with 11 bases left between them. The CDR3 consists of 13 residues. DNA for the CDR3: TGTGCCAGCAGCCCGCAGGGAAGTGAAAAACTGTTTTTT. Residues: CASSPQGSEKLFF.

The J gene is TRBJ2-1, the V gene TRBV7-6, with 8 bases fitting TRBD2. The CDR3 has 15 amino acids. Germline trimming cut 2 bases from V and 8 bases from J; bases unmatched to any gene: 8. From germline, CDR1 is SGHVS and CDR2 FNYEAQ. CDR3 sequence reads: CASSLTGGPLDEQFF. CDR3 coding DNA: TGTGCCAGCAGCTTAACGGGAGGGCCTTTAGATGAGCAGTTCTTC.

At least ten counts were recorded for this clonotype. This chain links TRBV29-1 with TRBJ1-1; 9 bases line up with TRBD1. This CDR3 has 13 amino acids. V gave up 6 bases and J gave up 5 bases; unmatched junction bases: 7. Germline V CDR1 and CDR2: SQVTM, ANQGSEA. The CDR3 loop reads CSVNTGQGTEAFF. The CDR3 coding sequence is TGCAGCGTAAACACGGGACAGGGAACTGAAGCTTTCTTT.

This clonotype showed up many times. The chain recombines TRBV20-1 with TRBJ2-1; D is ambiguous. V was pared by 0 bases and J by 8 bases, with 14 bases between. CDR3 length: 14 residues. The germline V gene encodes CDR1 DFQATT and CDR2 SNEGSKA (reference sequence). DNA of the CDR3: TGCAGTGCTAGAGACCGGGCTACTTATGATGAGCAGTTCTTC. Amino acid sequence: CSARDRATYDEQFF.

In its sample, this clonotype was seen many times. V and J are TRBV7-2 and TRBJ1-4; 10 bases align to TRBD1. The J segment lost 8 bases and the V segment lost 3 bases, leaving 6 bases of the junction unmatched. There are 15 residues in the CDR3. From germline, CDR1 is SGHTA and CDR2 FQGNSA. The CDR3 bases are TGTGCCAGCAGCTTTGACAGGGGGCAAGGGGAAAAACTGTTTTTT. Its protein product is CASSFDRGQGEKLFF. Together with reference TRBV7-2 and TRBJ1-4, the CDR3 gives the full variable domain: GAGVSQSPSNKVTEKGKDVELRCDPISGHTALYWYRQSLGQGLEFLIYFQGNSAPDKSGLPSDRFSAERTGGSVSTLTIQRTQQEDSAVYLCASSFDRGQGEKLFFGSGTQLSVL.

The chain employs TRBV6-1 and TRBJ1-3, with D possibly matching TRBD1 (5 bases). CDR3 length equals 14 residues. Germline values: CDR1 MNHNS, CDR2 SASEGT. Trimming shortened V by 2 bases and J by 3 bases, and 8 bases separated the two germline ends. Here the CDR3 reads CASSERGFGNTIYF. Written as DNA, the CDR3 is TGTGCCAGCAGTGAAAGGGGCTTTGGAAACACCATATATTTT.

This clonotype turned up a few times. This rearrangement joins TRBV20-1 to TRBJ2-5; D gene unclear. The germline gives CDR1 DFQATT, CDR2 SNEGSKA (reference sequence). V was shortened by 6 bases and J by 4 bases, with 3 bases between the two germline ends. The CDR3 extends over 9 amino acids. CDR3 residues: CSAGETQYF. CDR3 coding DNA: TGCAGTGCGGGAGAGACCCAGTACTTC.

This clonotype has at least ten counts. This chain uses TRBV24-1 with TRBJ1-2, with D tentatively TRBD1 (6 bases). With 10 bases removed from V and 2 bases from J, the gap between germline ends came to 7 bases. Per the germline V gene, CDR1 is KGHDR and CDR2 is SFDVKD. The CDR3 covers 11 residues. The CDR3 loop is CATGTNYGYTF. Here the CDR3 DNA reads TGTGCCACTGGGACAAACTATGGCTACACCTTC.

The V and J genes are TRBV20-1 and TRBJ2-7; possibly TRBD2 for D (6 bases). This CDR3 has 15 residues. CDR1 DFQATT and CDR2 SNEGSKA come from the germline V gene (reference sequence). The V gene lost 1 base and the J gene lost 0 bases, with 13 bases spanning the gap. The DNA for the CDR3 is TGCAGTGCTAGAGGCGAGGCGGGATTCTCCTACGAGCAGTACTTC. Translating gives CSARGEAGFSYEQYF.

This clonotype was detected many times. In DNA form, the CDR3 reads TGTGCCAGCACCTACCAACTTATGAACACTGAAGCTTTCTTT. It yields the protein CASTYQLMNTEAFF. The chain uses TRBV7-2 and TRBJ1-1; unclear D gene. The CDR3 is 14 residues long. V was shortened by 7 bases and J by 0 bases, with 12 bases between the two germline ends. Germline-derived CDR1 and CDR2 are SGHTA and FQGNSA.

Ten or more counts support this clonotype. The chain carries TRBV13 and TRBJ2-7, with 7 bases matching TRBD1. The ends lost 5 bases at V and 3 bases at J; junction bases unmatched: 10. The CDR3 has 15 amino acids. Looked up from germline, CDR1 is PRHDT and CDR2 is FYEKMQ (reference sequence). The CDR3 DNA follows: TGTGCCAGCAGCCTCGCCCGACAGGGATTCTACGAGCAGTACTTC. This gives the protein CASSLARQGFYEQYF.

This clonotype was observed at least ten times. V and J are TRBV5-1 and TRBJ1-1; the D gene is possibly TRBD1 (5 bases). CDR3 length equals 15 residues. Trimming pared 0 bases from V and 5 bases from J, leaving 14 bases between. The germline V gene has CDR1 SGHRS and CDR2 YFSETQ. The chain's CDR3 is CASSLAGWGETEAFF. The CDR3 nucleotides read TGCGCCAGCAGCTTGGCCGGGTGGGGGGAGACTGAAGCTTTCTTT.

This clonotype showed up many times. The rearrangement joins TRBV28 to TRBJ2-1; D unclear. From germline, CDR1 is MDHEN and CDR2 SYDVKM. The ends were cut back, 4 bases at V and 10 bases at J, with 5 bases in the middle. The CDR3 length is 10 residues. The CDR3 DNA reads TGTGCCAGCAGTTCCGAAGAGCAGTTCTTC. It translates to CASSSEEQFF.

V usage is TRBV3-1 and J usage is TRBJ2-5; D gene uncertain. The DNA end favors TRBJ2-1, so the J call may be wrong. This CDR3 is built from 11 residues. CDR1 is LGHDT, CDR2 YNNKEL, per germline (reference sequence). The DNA of the CDR3 is TGTGCCAGCAGCCAAGGCCCCCCCCAGTTCTTC. This encodes CASSQGPPQFF.

For this clonotype: One base away lies a much larger clone, so this may be a sequencing read error. This chain joins TRBV3-1 and TRBJ1-5, with D perhaps matching TRBD1 (6 bases). In germline, CDR1 is LGHDT, CDR2 YNNKEL (reference sequence). The CDR3 has 16 residues. The V and J ends lost 1 base and 3 bases respectively, with 13 bases between them. The DNA of the CDR3 is TGTGCCAGCAGCCAAGCCGGGGCAGGGGTCAATCAGCCCCAGCATTTT. As protein: CASSQAGAGVNQPQHF.

On this clonotype: This clone may be a read error of a much larger clone one base away. The J gene is TRBJ1-1, the V gene TRBV3-1; a possible D gene is TRBD1 (5 bases). There are 12 residues in the CDR3. V shed 8 bases and J shed 7 bases, with 14 bases lying between them. Germline assignment: CDR1 LGHDT and CDR2 YNNKEL (reference sequence). The CDR3 reads CASSPGRIEAFF. DNA of the CDR3: TGTGCCAGCTCCCCGGGACGGATTGAAGCTTTCTTT.

This clonotype was counted many times. The gene calls are TRBV30 and TRBJ2-1, with 7 positions matching TRBD1. Germline assignment: CDR1 GTSNPN and CDR2 SVGIG (reference sequence). The V and J ends lost 7 bases and 9 bases, in that order; junction bases with no gene match: 21. There are 16 residues in the CDR3. The CDR3: CAFTLPGQNSWGEQFF. The CDR3 DNA sequence: TGTGCCTTCACCCTTCCGGGACAGAACTCCTGGGGTGAGCAGTTCTTC.

This clonotype has a handful of counts. The CDR3 DNA follows: TGTGCCAGCAGTTACATAACAGGGGCGGGGGGCGGCTACACCTTC. Translated: CASSYITGAGGGYTF. J is TRBJ1-2 and V is TRBV6-5; 7 bases fit TRBD1. Germline V CDR1 and CDR2: MNHEY, SVGAGI. The CDR3 has 15 residues. The ends lost 2 bases at V and 8 bases at J; junction bases unmatched: 11.

The rearrangement joins TRBV30 to TRBJ1-1, with a tentative D call TRBD1 (6 bases). Germline assignment: CDR1 GTSNPN and CDR2 SVGIG (reference sequence). The ends were cut back, 4 bases at V and 2 bases at J, with 11 bases in the middle. CDR3 size: 13 residues. This CDR3 is CAWNWGGNTEAFF. CDR3 in DNA: TGTGCCTGGAACTGGGGGGGCAACACTGAAGCTTTCTTT.

The chain links TRBV5-1 to TRBJ2-6; D may correspond to TRBD1 or TRBD2 (6 bases each). There are 17 residues in the CDR3. The V gene's germline CDR1 is SGHRS and CDR2 YFSETQ. V was clipped by 7 bases and J by 0 bases, with 17 bases between them. The CDR3: CASGPSRGASGANVLTF. The CDR3 bases are TGCGCCAGCGGCCCTTCGAGGGGGGCCTCTGGGGCCAACGTCCTGACTTTC. Filled out from reference TRBV5-1 and TRBJ2-6, the complete variable domain reads KAGVTQTPRYLIKTRGQQVTLSCSPISGHRSVSWYQQTPGQGLQFLFEYFSETQRNKGNFPGRFSGRQFSNSRSEMNVSTLELGDSALYLCASGPSRGASGANVLTFGAGSRLTVL.

The table lists this clonotype with many counts. The genes are TRBV2 and TRBJ2-3; no firm D call. The CDR3 length is 15 residues. Germline assignment: CDR1 SNHLY and CDR2 FYNNEI. Trimming stripped 3 bases from V and 6 bases from J, with 16 bases between. CDR3 loop: CASSEFPGNDDTQYF. The CDR3, as DNA: TGTGCCAGCAGTGAGTTTCCCGGTAATGACGATACGCAGTATTTT.

This clonotype came up many times. V usage is TRBV10-1 and J usage is TRBJ2-5; tentative D call: TRBD2 (6 bases). This CDR3 comprises 15 residues. V was clipped by 2 bases and J by 8 bases, with 18 bases between them. CDR1 is WNHNN and CDR2 is SYGVQD in the germline V gene (reference sequence). CDR3 sequence: CASSEEGGLQGTQYF. The CDR3 DNA reads as TGCGCCAGCAGTGAGGAGGGAGGCCTTCAGGGTACCCAGTACTTC.

Ten or more counts support this clonotype. The rearrangement joins TRBV7-2 to TRBJ2-5; 8 bases fit TRBD1. V lost 5 bases and J lost 5; bases outside the gene matches: 7. The CDR3 length is 14 residues. Germline V lookup: CDR1 SGHTA, CDR2 FQGNSA. DNA of the CDR3: TGTGCCAGCAGCACCCGACAGGGGACGGAGACCCAGTACTTC. The encoded protein is CASSTRQGTETQYF.

There are many counts of this clonotype. V is TRBV19 and J is TRBJ2-1; the D gene is possibly TRBD2 (6 bases). CDR1 and CDR2 (germline): LNHDA, SQIVND (reference sequence). The CDR3 has 14 residues. V dropped 5 bases and J dropped 7 bases, with 15 bases sitting between them. This chain's CDR3 is CASSVTGSGNEQFF. CDR3 DNA: TGTGCCAGTAGTGTTACAGGTAGCGGTAATGAGCAGTTCTTC.

At least ten counts were recorded for this clonotype. The chain has TRBV28 and TRBJ2-7; TRBD1 agrees at 8 bases. With 4 bases clipped from V and 2 bases from J, the junction kept 7 bases outside the gene matches. The germline V gene has CDR1 MDHEN and CDR2 SYDVKM. The CDR3 is 15 residues long. The CDR3 here is CASSYRTGSPYEQYF. The CDR3 DNA reads TGTGCCAGCAGTTACCGGACAGGGAGCCCCTACGAGCAGTACTTC.

J is TRBJ2-3 and V is TRBV10-2; the D gene is possibly TRBD2 (6 bases). The V end lost 6 bases, the J end lost 2 bases, and 18 bases lay between the germline ends. The germline V gene has CDR1 WSHSY and CDR2 SAAADI. CDR3 length equals 16 residues. DNA for the CDR3: TGCGCCAGCAGCCCTTTGGGTAGCGGAGACACAGATACGCAGTATTTT. Its protein is CASSPLGSGDTDTQYF.

The J gene is TRBJ2-7, the V gene TRBV3-1; TRBD2 aligns across 12 bases. From germline, CDR1 is LGHDT and CDR2 YNNKEL (reference sequence). CDR3 size: 17 residues. V dropped 0 bases and J dropped 6; count of bases not matched to a gene: 9. CDR3 sequence reads: CASSQDLRLAGVSEQYF. The CDR3 coding sequence is TGTGCCAGCAGCCAAGATCTGAGACTAGCGGGAGTATCCGAGCAGTACTTC.

Many counts were recorded for this clonotype. The chain is built from TRBV7-3 and TRBJ2-2; 8 nucleotides align to TRBD2. The CDR3 loop spans 18 amino acids. Looked up from germline, CDR1 is SGHTA and CDR2 is FQGTGA. V shed 4 bases and J 6 bases; nucleotides not matched to a gene: 16. The CDR3 reads CASSSGLAPGRGPGELFF. In DNA form, the CDR3 reads TGTGCCAGCAGCTCAGGACTAGCTCCAGGGCGGGGGCCCGGGGAGCTGTTTTTT.

This clonotype turned up a few times. This chain connects TRBV6-1 to TRBJ1-4; TRBD1 might be the D (5 bases). Germline V CDR1 and CDR2: MNHNS, SASEGT. Deletions cut 6 bases from V and 7 bases from J, with 21 bases between. This CDR3 comprises 16 residues. CDR3 sequence (DNA): TGTGCCAGCAGGTTCAGGGTTAGCCCAACTGGTGAAAAACTGTTTTTT. It is translated as CASRFRVSPTGEKLFF.

The chain links TRBV7-9 to TRBJ2-7; D might be TRBD1 (6 bases). Germline CDR1 SEHNR, CDR2 FQNEAQ (reference sequence). This CDR3 comprises 16 residues. The V end lost 3 bases, the J end lost 0 bases, and 15 bases lay between the germline ends. CDR3 residues: CASSLLGASSSYEQYF. The CDR3 nucleotides are TGTGCCAGCAGCTTGCTGGGGGCTAGCTCCTCCTACGAGCAGTACTTC.